This T cell receptor (beta chain) appears in the sequencing data of a study of T cells after posttransplantation cyclophosphamide. Ten or more counts support this clone. Its antigen is not known. A marrow graft followed busulfan-fludarabine conditioning, with cyclophosphamide on days +3 and +4. General observations from the study: Tissue-infiltrating T cells from skin or gut overlapped little with blood T cells.

The data were produced by immunoSEQ multiplex PCR, yet TCRdb's version contains in-frame clones alone and is incomplete. The sample was found to contain 9,500 to 13,000 clones, and every one recurs. V was pared by 0 bases and J by 0 bases, with 11 bases between. This CDR3 has 16 amino acids. Germline V CDR1 and CDR2: SGHRS, YFSETQ. Here the sequenced sample was PBMCs, taken after allogeneic stem cell transplant with posttransplant cyclophosphamide. The V gene is TRBV5-1, the J gene TRBJ2-3; tentative D call: TRBD1 (5 bases). The TCR sequence derives from a female patient in her 40s who received an allogeneic stem cell transplant from a related donor, was CMV-positive, and had no GVHD. A subset of T cells may come from the graft donor. The CDR3: CASSLVGPPSTDTQYF. The CDR3, as DNA: TGCGCCAGCAGCTTGGTGGGGCCACCTAGCACAGATACGCAGTATTTT.